These T cell receptor beta chains were read from a single sample in a study of cytomegalovirus exposure and HLA in healthy donors. TCRdb keeps only in-frame clones here, not all; method: immunoSEQ multiplex PCR. The sample carries roughly 150,000 clones, approximately 80% recorded once. Specimen: PBMCs. These receptors all come from a male donor in good health and CMV-seropositive. Both conserved end residues are part of each CDR3. Fields, in order: D gene, clone size, J gene, V gene, CDR3 protein, CDR3 DNA. D genes are given only for firm matches. Size is stated for part of the rows, as once, few or many counts, or as a class when the clone is expanded.

>TRBD1|NA|TRBJ2-7|TRBV5-5
CASSLTGTSYEQYF
TGTGCCAGCAGTTTGACAGGGACCTCCTACGAGCAGTACTTC
>NA|NA|TRBJ1-5|TRBV30
CAWSARRGAGEGNQPQHF
TGTGCCTGGAGTGCACGCCGGGGGGCGGGTGAGGGCAATCAGCCCCAGCATTTT
>TRBD1|NA|TRBJ1-4|TRBV18
CASSSGQINEKLFF
TGTGCCAGCTCATCGGGACAGATTAATGAAAAACTGTTTTTT
>NA|NA|TRBJ1-5|TRBV2
CASSHPGGGRPQHF
TGTGCCAGCAGTCATCCCGGGGGGGGTCGGCCCCAGCATTTT
>TRBD1|NA|TRBJ2-7|TRBV19
CASSIRGPGAYEQYF
TGTGCCAGTAGTATCAGGGGGCCTGGCGCTTACGAGCAGTACTTC
>NA|NA|TRBJ1-4|TRBV7-9
CASSFGLGGSATNEKLFF
TGTGCCAGCAGCTTCGGTCTAGGGGGAAGTGCAACTAATGAAAAACTGTTTTTT
>TRBD1|NA|TRBJ2-2|TRBV6-5
CASSPGTGYTGELFF
TGTGCCAGCAGCCCCGGGACAGGGTACACCGGGGAGCTGTTTTTT
>TRBD2|NA|TRBJ2-3|TRBV4-1
CASSQELAGGTDTQYF
TGCGCCAGCAGCCAAGAACTAGCGGGGGGCACAGATACGCAGTATTTT
>TRBD2|NA|TRBJ2-7|TRBV6-1
CASSEAGTSGSHEQYF
TGTGCCAGCAGTGAAGCCGGAACTAGCGGGAGCCACGAGCAGTACTTC
>NA|NA|TRBJ2-7|TRBV7-6
CASSLDGRGSYEQYF
TGTGCCAGCAGCTTAGACGGCAGGGGATCCTACGAGCAGTACTTC
>TRBD2|NA|TRBJ2-2|TRBV9
CASSVANDAGGWGGELFF
TGTGCCAGCAGCGTAGCAAACGATGCGGGAGGATGGGGCGGGGAGCTGTTTTTT
>NA|few|TRBJ2-7|TRBV27
CASSSFAGKGEQYF
TGTGCCAGCAGTTCCTTTGCCGGGAAGGGCGAGCAGTACTTC
>TRBD2|NA|TRBJ2-7|TRBV6-5
CASRMGLAREQYF
TGTGCCAGCAGGATGGGACTAGCGCGCGAGCAGTACTTC
>TRBD1|NA|TRBJ1-1|TRBV18
CASTSRDRGNTEAFF
TGTGCCAGCACTTCCCGCGACAGGGGGAACACTGAAGCTTTCTTT
>NA|NA|TRBJ1-1|TRBV30
CAWTPLVGRRAPEAFF
TGTGCCTGGACCCCATTGGTTGGTCGGAGGGCCCCTGAAGCTTTCTTT
>NA|NA|TRBJ2-2|TRBV27
CASSLSSRVNTGELFF
TGTGCCAGCAGTTTATCGTCTAGAGTGAACACCGGGGAGCTGTTTTTT
>TRBD2|NA|TRBJ2-1|TRBV6-1
CASSSGGSDNEQFF
TGTGCCAGCAGCAGCGGGGGGTCCGACAATGAGCAGTTCTTC
>NA|NA|TRBJ2-5|TRBV27
CASSLTGRQETQYF
TGTGCCAGCAGTTTGACAGGTCGACAAGAGACCCAGTACTTC
>NA|NA|TRBJ1-4|TRBV5-1
CASSLKTSGATNEKLFF
TGCGCCAGCAGCTTGAAAACTTCAGGGGCAACTAATGAAAAACTGTTTTTT
>NA|NA|TRBJ1-2|TRBV6-6
CASSYSSGGYTF
TGTGCCAGCAGTTACTCGAGCGGTGGCTACACCTTC
>NA|NA|TRBJ2-7|TRBV7-9
CASSPTKGWAYEQYF
TGTGCCAGCAGCCCGACGAAGGGGTGGGCCTACGAGCAGTACTTC
>TRBD1|NA|TRBJ1-6|TRBV18
CASSPTGFRDSSPLHF
TGTGCCAGCTCACCGACAGGTTTTCGGGACAGTTCACCCCTCCACTTT
>TRBD1|few|TRBJ1-4|TRBV19
CASSTGTATNEKLFF
TGTGCCAGTAGTACCGGGACAGCAACTAATGAAAAACTGTTTTTT
>TRBD2|NA|TRBJ2-7|TRBV9
CASSANPGGQRGATSSYEQYF
TGTGCCAGCAGCGCGAACCCGGGGGGCCAGCGGGGGGCTACGAGCTCCTACGAGCAGTACTTC
>TRBD2|NA|TRBJ2-2|TRBV18
CASSTGLAANTGELFF
TGTGCCAGCTCAACCGGACTAGCGGCGAACACCGGGGAGCTGTTTTTT
>NA|NA|TRBJ1-1|TRBV7-6
CASSLGFAGENTEAFF
TGTGCCAGCAGCTTAGGGTTTGCGGGGGAGAACACTGAAGCTTTCTTT
>TRBD1|NA|TRBJ2-7|TRBV28
CASSLPGTGGAEQYF
TGTGCCAGCAGTTTACCCGGGACAGGGGGCGCCGAGCAGTACTTC
>NA|NA|TRBJ2-4|TRBV6-5
CASSLAGSWNSQYF
TGTGCCAGCAGTTTGGCTGGGAGTTGGAACAGTCAGTACTTC
>TRBD2|NA|TRBJ2-3|TRBV6-4
CASSISGRTDTQYF
TGTGCCAGCAGTATCAGCGGGAGAACAGATACGCAGTATTTT
>NA|NA|TRBJ1-2|TRBV19
CAISWSTGNFNYGYTF
TGTGCCATTTCCTGGAGTACAGGGAACTTTAACTATGGCTACACCTTC
>NA|NA|TRBJ1-2|TRBV5-4
CALAEGFRGYTF
TGTGCTTTGGCGGAGGGATTTAGAGGCTACACCTTC
>NA|NA|TRBJ1-1|TRBV27
CASSLFPRNTEAFF
TGTGCCAGCAGTCTCTTCCCTAGGAACACTGAAGCTTTCTTT
>NA|once|TRBJ2-7|TRBV6-1
CASSVAGTYEQYF
TGTGCCAGCAGTGTGGCAGGGACCTACGAGCAGTACTTC
>TRBD1|NA|TRBJ1-2|TRBV28
CASSGTVHGYTF
TGTGCCAGCAGTGGGACAGTACATGGCTACACCTTC
>NA|once|TRBJ1-6|TRBV7-9
CASSLATAPGLHF
TGTGCCAGCAGCTTAGCAACGGCGCCGGGTCTCCACTTT
>NA|NA|TRBJ1-3|TRBV10-3
CAIRPGSGSSGNTIYF
TGTGCCATCAGGCCCGGGAGCGGGAGCTCTGGAAACACCATATATTTT
>NA|NA|TRBJ2-7|TRBV6-1
CASSDVAGWAEQYF
TGTGCCAGCAGTGATGTCGCAGGGTGGGCCGAGCAGTACTTC
>NA|NA|TRBJ1-1|TRBV15
CATSRSGPGGVAWNTEAFF
TGTGCCACCAGCAGATCAGGGCCCGGGGGAGTCGCTTGGAACACTGAAGCTTTCTTT
>NA|NA|TRBJ1-1|TRBV19
CASSIIDRPNTEAFF
TGTGCCAGTAGTATTATTGACAGGCCAAACACTGAAGCTTTCTTT
>TRBD1|NA|TRBJ1-1|TRBV5-1
CASSLQGATEAFF
TGCGCCAGCAGCTTACAGGGGGCAACTGAAGCTTTCTTT